The 10 T cell receptor beta chains presented below share a single source sample, sequenced in a study of blood T cells in healthy people across ages. Primed by a sample-barcoded 5' primer and a J-beta primer mix, a second PCR proceeded for roughly 6 to 12 cycles. TCRdb ran MiXCR on the 5' RACE reads and lists one entry per CDR3 protein. The sample has about 1.4 million distinct CDR3 sequences; approximately 63% are singletons. Specimen: blood. The receptors shown here come from a man between 18 and 29 years old in good health.

V usage is TRBV28 and J usage is TRBJ1-1, with D uncertain. The germline V gene encodes CDR1 MDHEN and CDR2 SYDVKM. V gave up 5 bases and J gave up 0 bases, with 13 bases separating them. CDR3 length: 15 amino acids. The CDR3 reads CASSVSDTMNTEAFF. CDR3 nucleotides: TGTGCCAGCAGTGTATCCGACACCATGAACACTGAAGCTTTCTTT.

In this sample, this clonotype turned up once. This rearrangement joins TRBV27 to TRBJ1-2; D is unclear. The CDR3 spans 15 residues. Per germline, CDR1 MNHEY and CDR2 SMNVEV (reference sequence). Trimming took off 0 bases at V and 7 bases at J, with 15 bases between the two ends. The CDR3 spells CASSLSPTGLTGYTF. The DNA for the CDR3 is TGTGCCAGCAGTTTATCCCCAACTGGGTTGACTGGCTACACCTTC.

The rearrangement links TRBV9 to TRBJ2-5; 11 positions match TRBD2. The J call may be in error: the DNA end matches TRBJ2-7 better. Germline V gene sequence: CDR1 SGDLS, CDR2 YYNGEE. CDR3 size: 16 residues. The chain's CDR3 is CASSPTGTSGPYEQYF. For the CDR3, the DNA is TGTGCCAGCAGCCCAACTGGGACTAGCGGCCCCTACGAGCAGTACTTC.

The chain has TRBV6-6 and TRBJ1-1; D possibly corresponds to TRBD1 (5 bases). V shed 6 bases and J shed 6 bases, with 14 bases lying between them. The CDR3 has 13 amino acids. Germline V CDR1 and CDR2: MNHNY, SVGAGI (reference sequence). The CDR3, as DNA: TGTGCCAGCAGCCACGGGGGGGATGCTGAAGCTTTCTTT. Protein product: CASSHGGDAEAFF.

This clonotype has only a few counts. This chain links TRBV29-1 with TRBJ2-5; a weak D match, TRBD2 (6 bases). Germline V gene sequence: CDR1 SQVTM, CDR2 ANQGSEA. The CDR3 spans 11 residues. V was clipped by 6 bases and J by 4 bases, with 9 bases between them. CDR3 in amino acids: CSVPGLETQYF. The CDR3 DNA sequence: TGCAGCGTACCGGGACTAGAGACCCAGTACTTC. Filled out from reference TRBV29-1 and TRBJ2-5, the complete variable domain reads SAVISQKPSRDICQRGTSLTIQCQVDSQVTMMFWYRQQPGQSLTLIATANQGSEATYESGFVIDKFPISRPNLTFSTLTVSNMSPEDSSIYLCSVPGLETQYFGPGTRLLVL.

A few counts support this clonotype. This chain connects TRBV4-1 to TRBJ1-6, with D unresolved. V shed 4 bases and J shed 8 bases, with 12 bases lying between them. The CDR3 spans 14 residues. Per germline, CDR1 MGHRA and CDR2 YSYEKL. Written as DNA, the CDR3 is TGCGCCAGCAGCCTATGGCCGTCTTATTCACCCCTCCACTTT. Translating it yields CASSLWPSYSPLHF.

The rearrangement uses TRBV6-2 or TRBV6-3 and TRBJ1-2; D gene uncertain. Per germline, CDR1 MNHEY and CDR2 SVGEGT. V was trimmed by 2 bases and J by 7 bases, leaving 14 bases between them. This CDR3 is 14 amino acids long. DNA of the CDR3: TGTGCCAGCAGTTACGAGGGATCGGGCGTTGGCTACACCTTC. This gives the protein CASSYEGSGVGYTF.

The gene calls are TRBV6-5 and TRBJ2-7; the match to TRBD2 covers 8 bases. J was trimmed by 0 bases and V by 6 bases; bases with no gene match: 7. The CDR3 totals 15 residues. Germline V gives CDR1 MNHEY, CDR2 SVGAGI. The CDR3 nucleotides read TGTGCCAGCAGACTCGAGCGGGGGTCCTCCTACGAGCAGTACTTC. It encodes CASRLERGSSYEQYF.

The rearrangement uses TRBV10-3 and TRBJ2-1; D ambiguous. The CDR3 is 14 residues long. V was pared by 2 bases and J by 7 bases, with 12 bases between. Germline CDR1 is ENHRY and CDR2 is SYGVKD. The DNA of the CDR3 is TGTGCCATCAGTGAGGTTACCCAGTGGAATGAGCAGTTCTTC. As protein: CAISEVTQWNEQFF.

To note about this clonotype: One base away lies a much larger clone, so this may be a sequencing read error. The V gene is TRBV25-1, the J gene TRBJ1-2, with D unclear. The length of the CDR3 is 13 residues. Germline V lookup: CDR1 MGHDK, CDR2 SYGVNS. V was clipped by 3 bases and J by 5 bases, with 10 bases between them. The CDR3 protein is CASSDLGSYGYTF. The CDR3 nucleotides are TGTGCCAGCAGTGATCTGGGATCTTATGGCTACACCTTC.